This T cell receptor beta chain was sequenced in a study of blood T cell repertoires in COVID-19 (dated by TCRdb to about 2020). In the study overall: The collaborator samples originated in the United States, Italy and Spain and spanned the acute and convalescent phases of COVID-19. The prospective study material was composed of cDNA or gDNA derived from T cells, B-cell-depleted T cells, or PBMCs. Subjects who had been exposed to COVID-19, were actively infected with it, or had recovered from it provided the deeply sampled blood TCRbeta repertoires that made up the dataset. The repertoires were released in a freely available public database intended as a resource for research on the immune response to SARS-CoV-2. Samples were obtained from the ongoing ImmuneRACE study (first 160 participants) and from 950 to 1,500 subjects provided by 6 global collaborators. Sample metadata almost always included a de-identified subject ID, COVID-19 status, age in years and sex. Where available, HLA class I and class II types were obtained from metadata supplied by the sample provider rather than from assay-based typing. General findings and caveats noted by the study authors: Clinical and demographic metadata were provided uncurated, with the amount varying by source and participant.

TCRbeta CDR3 regions were amplified from genomic DNA by means of the immunoSEQ Assay, a bias-controlled multiplex PCR. In the paper's pipeline: The number of nucleated cells in each sample was estimated from the amplification of reference gene primers within the assay. To quantify the absolute abundance of each unique TCRbeta CDR3 rearrangement, sequence reads were collapsed and filtered. For each sample, productive Simpson clonality was calculated by taking the square root of Simpson's diversity index across productive rearrangements. TCRdb limited this immuneACCESS table to in-frame rearrangements with V and J called. A share of clones is missing; checked studies link under half to unresolved V genes, and the rest is unexplained. The V and J calls and clone size are taken from that table; D and trimming were inferred from the DNA. Across this sample there are some 80,000 clones, with around 83% seen only once. Clones ranked in the top ten supply approximately 11% of the sample.

As regards this clone: Its antigen is currently not known. No per-base quality is available; no much larger clone lies one base away.

One collaborating source in Seattle enrolled patients while the patients were actively infected and followed the patients over time throughout the course of disease. Each collaborating institution followed its own protocols to collect whole blood in K2EDTA tubes. Collaborator samples were shipped for TCRbeta analysis as frozen whole blood, isolated PBMCs, or DNA extracted from either sample type. The germline V gene specifies SGHRS as CDR1 and YFSETQ as CDR2. The CDR3, from cysteine to phenylalanine, totals 13 residues. The CDR3 DNA has 39 bases and is translated from base 1. A distance of 10 bases separates the germline ends of V and J, which lose 1 base and 5 bases respectively.

The chain links TRBV5-1 with TRBJ2-7, and the D gene may be TRBD1, 5 bases matching. The sequencing input was peripheral blood. This sequence was found in a man in his sixties with COVID-19, enrolled during active disease. The CDR3 sequence is CASSLSQGNEQYF. The sequenced DNA is TGCGCCAGCAGCTTGTCGCAGGGAAACGAGCAGTACTTC.